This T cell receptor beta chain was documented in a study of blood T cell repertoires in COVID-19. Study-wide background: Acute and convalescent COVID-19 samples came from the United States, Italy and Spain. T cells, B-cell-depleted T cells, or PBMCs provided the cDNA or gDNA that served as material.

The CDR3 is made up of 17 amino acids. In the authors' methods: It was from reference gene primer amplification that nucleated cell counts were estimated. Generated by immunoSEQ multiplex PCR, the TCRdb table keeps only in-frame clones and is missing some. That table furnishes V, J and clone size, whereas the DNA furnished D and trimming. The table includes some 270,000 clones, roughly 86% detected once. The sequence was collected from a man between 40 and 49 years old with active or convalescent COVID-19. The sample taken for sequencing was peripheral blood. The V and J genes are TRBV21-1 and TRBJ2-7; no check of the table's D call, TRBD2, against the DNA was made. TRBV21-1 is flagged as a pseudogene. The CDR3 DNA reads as TGTGCCAGCAGCCATAACGGGCCGACGGGGGGGAGGTACGAGCAGTACTTC. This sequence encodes CASSHNGPTGGRYEQYF.